This T cell receptor beta chain was documented in a study of T cells of healthy individuals. This clonotype has only a few counts. From the 5' RACE reads, TCRdb called clonotypes with MiXCR, one entry per CDR3 protein. The repertoire includes approximately 52,000 distinct CDR3 sequences, roughly 15% of them detected once, and around 16% sits in the top ten. This TCR was recovered from a human donor in good health.

The CDR3 DNA follows: TGCGCCAGCAGCCAAGGCCTTCTCGGGACTAGCGGGGTGCTTAACACCGGGGAGCTGTTTTTT. This translates into CASSQGLLGTSGVLNTGELFF. V gene TRBV4-3 combines with J gene TRBJ2-2; 13 bases are shared with TRBD2. Germline assignment: CDR1 LGHNA and CDR2 YSLEER. The CDR3 totals 21 residues. Trimming cost V 1 base and J 2 bases; bases outside gene matches: 13.